The 10 T cell receptor beta chains below come from one sample, sequenced in a study of radiation and T cells in renal cell carcinoma. Assay: immunoSEQ multiplex PCR; the TCRdb copy retains only in-frame clones and omits some. The data contain tens of thousands of clones, less than 85% of them singletons. The time point here: blood 2 weeks post-SBRT. The treatment denotes: 15 Gy SBRT to primary tumor, nephrectomy 4 weeks later. Sample: blood, taken from a patient whose treatment included radiotherapy and nephrectomy. The receptors shown here come from a woman in her 70s with renal cell carcinoma.

V gene TRBV29-1 combines with J gene TRBJ2-3; D is uncertain. Germline CDR1 is SQVTM and CDR2 is ANQGSEA. The V gene lost 2 bases and the J gene lost 0 bases, with 15 bases spanning the gap. The CDR3 runs 16 residues. The CDR3, as DNA: TGCAGCGTTGAATGGGGATGGAGCTCTAGCACAGATACGCAGTATTTT. This codes for CSVEWGWSSSTDTQYF.

This clone was observed a handful of times. The genes are TRBV4-1 and TRBJ2-4; no clear D. Germline V CDR1 and CDR2: MGHRA, YSYEKL. This CDR3 is built from 14 residues. The V gene lost 0 bases and the J gene lost 7 bases, with 10 bases spanning the gap. This chain's CDR3 is CASSQDLARNIQYF. The CDR3 nucleotides read TGCGCCAGCAGCCAAGATTTAGCTAGGAACATTCAGTACTTC.

The chain combines TRBV14 with TRBJ2-7; a weak D match, TRBD2 (5 bases). This CDR3 is 12 amino acids long. CDR1 is SGHDN and CDR2 is FVKESK in the germline V gene. V gave up 5 bases and J gave up 4 bases, with 9 bases separating them. CDR3 DNA: TGTGCCAGCAGCGGCCCGGGGTACGAGCAGTACTTC. Translated, it gives CASSGPGYEQYF.

V gene TRBV6-1 combines with J gene TRBJ2-7, with D possibly being TRBD2 (5 bases). Trimming took 7 bases from V and 6 from J, leaving 16 bases between them. Germline CDR1 and CDR2: MNHNS and SASEGT. The CDR3 is made up of 13 amino acids. CDR3 residues: CASTGWARREQYF. The CDR3 DNA sequence: TGTGCCAGCACGGGATGGGCAAGACGCGAGCAGTACTTC.

The V call is TRBV19, the J call TRBJ1-1; perhaps TRBD1 as D (6 bases). The V end was cut by 6 bases, the J end by 0 bases, with 11 bases between. CDR1 LNHDA and CDR2 SQIVND come from the germline V gene (reference sequence). The CDR3 sequence is 14 residues long. The CDR3 sequence is CASSMTGLNTEAFF. Here the CDR3 DNA reads TGTGCCAGTAGCATGACAGGATTGAACACTGAAGCTTTCTTT. Variable domain in full (rest from reference TRBV19 and TRBJ1-1): DGGITQSPKYLFRKEGQNVTLSCEQNLNHDAMYWYRQDPGQGLRLIYYSQIVNDFQKGDIAEGYSVSREKKESFPLTVTSAQKNPTAFYLCASSMTGLNTEAFFGQGTRLTVV.

This clone was detected once. The V gene is TRBV5-1, the J gene TRBJ1-2; a possible D gene is TRBD1 (5 bases). Deletions cut 1 base from V and 4 bases from J, with 11 bases between. The CDR3 spans 14 residues. Germline V CDR1 and CDR2: SGHRS, YFSETQ. CDR3 residues: CASSLSQGPYGYTF. The DNA for the CDR3 is TGCGCCAGCAGCTTGTCCCAGGGCCCCTATGGCTACACCTTC.

This chain connects TRBV2 to TRBJ1-5; 7 bases fit TRBD1. The CDR3 sequence is 14 residues long. Trimming took 7 bases from V and 0 from J; bases not matched to a gene: 3. Germline CDR1 SNHLY, CDR2 FYNNEI. CDR3 bases: TGTGCCAGCACAGGGACAGTTAGCAATCAGCCCCAGCATTTT. Translation: CASTGTVSNQPQHF.

The chain joins TRBV2 to TRBJ2-7, with a possible D match to TRBD1 (6 bases). V was trimmed by 8 bases and J by 5 bases, leaving 19 bases between them. From germline, CDR1 is SNHLY and CDR2 FYNNEI. The CDR3 is 14 amino acids. The CDR3 nucleotides read TGTGCCAGCCTTAAAGGACAGTCGTCCCACGAGCAGTACTTC. This encodes CASLKGQSSHEQYF. Full variable domain (remainder filled in from reference TRBV2 and TRBJ2-7): EPEVTQTPSHQVTQMGQEVILRCVPISNHLYFYWYRQILGQKVEFLVSFYNNEISEKSEIFDDQFSVERPDGSNFTLKIRSTKLEDSAMYFCASLKGQSSHEQYFGPGTRLTVT.

Here the CDR3 reads CASDKTGTTTTGELFF. CDR3 coding DNA: TGTGCCAGCGACAAAACCGGGACAACAACAACCGGGGAGCTGTTTTTT. The chain carries TRBV7-9 and TRBJ2-2; D may be TRBD1 (6 bases). V lost 8 bases to trimming and J lost 5 bases, with 21 bases between them. This CDR3 comprises 16 residues. Per the germline V gene, CDR1 is SEHNR and CDR2 is FQNEAQ (reference sequence).

This chain links TRBV5-4 with TRBJ2-1; 8 nucleotides agree with TRBD1. The V segment lost 1 base and the J segment 6 bases; nucleotides outside the gene matches: 9. CDR1 SGHNT and CDR2 YYREEE come from the germline V gene (reference sequence). The CDR3 loop spans 16 amino acids. The chain's CDR3 is CASSLLGQGTSNEQFF. Written as DNA, the CDR3 is TGTGCCAGCAGCTTGTTAGGACAGGGCACCTCCAATGAGCAGTTCTTC. Filled out from reference TRBV5-4 and TRBJ2-1, the complete variable domain reads ETGVTQSPTHLIKTRGQQVTLRCSSQSGHNTVSWYQQALGQGPQFIFQYYREEENGRGNFPPRFSGLQFPNYSSELNVNALELDDSALYLCASSLLGQGTSNEQFFGPGTRLTVL.